Listed below are T cell receptor beta chains from one sample, sequenced in a study of blood T cell repertoires in COVID-19. The protocol was immunoSEQ multiplex PCR, while the TCRdb copy is restricted to in-frame clones and leaves out a portion. This table holds about 26,000 clones, around 67% found once. Sample: peripheral blood. These receptors came from a man aged 55 to 70 with active or convalescent COVID-19. CDR3s include the opening cysteine and the closing phenylalanine or tryptophan. The D gene is left open where the match is weak. For some rows the clone size is stated as once, few or many, or as a class when expanded; others skip it.

V gene	clone size	J gene	D gene	CDR3 protein	CDR3 DNA
TRBV10-2	NA	TRBJ1-1	NA	CATKSGVYTEAFF	TGCGCCACCAAATCCGGGGTGTACACTGAAGCTTTCTTT
TRBV29-1	few	TRBJ2-5	TRBD1	CSAEGTGLETQYF	TGCAGCGCTGAGGGGACAGGGCTCGAGACCCAGTACTTC
TRBV7-2	NA	TRBJ2-1	TRBD2	CASSPDSGRGGKFF	TGTGCCAGCAGCCCCGATAGCGGGAGAGGCGGAAAGTTCTTC
TRBV7-9	NA	TRBJ2-7	TRBD1	CASSLLLGQGRSNEQYF	TGTGCCAGCAGCCTCCTTCTCGGACAGGGGAGGTCCAACGAGCAGTACTTC
TRBV27	NA	TRBJ2-3	TRBD2	CASSFPGGVTQYF	TGTGCCAGCAGTTTTCCGGGGGGTGTTACGCAGTATTTT
TRBV27	NA	TRBJ2-7	NA	CASRETGIVDYEQYF	TGTGCCAGCAGAGAAACAGGGATAGTAGACTACGAGCAGTACTTC
TRBV7-2	NA	TRBJ2-5	TRBD1	CASSNPGQGTGETQYF	TGTGCCAGCAGCAATCCGGGACAGGGGACGGGAGAGACCCAGTACTTC
TRBV5-4	NA	TRBJ1-4	TRBD1	CATRQGPNNEKLFF	TGTGCCACGCGACAGGGGCCGAATAATGAAAAACTGTTTTTT
TRBV11-2	NA	TRBJ2-1	NA	CASSLVSTQAQFF	TGTGCCAGCAGCTTAGTTTCCACCCAGGCGCAGTTCTTC
TRBV6-6	NA	TRBJ1-5	TRBD1	CASSPSPGTGISNQPQHF	TGTGCCAGCAGTCCGAGTCCCGGGACAGGGATTAGCAATCAGCCCCAGCATTTT
TRBV5-1	NA	TRBJ1-1	TRBD1	CASSRTGIETEAFF	TGCGCCAGCAGCAGGACAGGGATTGAGACTGAAGCTTTCTTT
TRBV14	NA	TRBJ1-1	TRBD1	CASSHQGQGYLNTEAFF	TGTGCCAGCAGCCACCAGGGACAGGGTTATTTGAACACTGAAGCTTTCTTT
TRBV5-6	NA	TRBJ2-5	NA	CASSLDSEETQYF	TGTGCCAGCAGCTTGGACTCGGAAGAGACCCAGTACTTC
TRBV9	NA	TRBJ2-1	TRBD2	CASSVAGTSGITHSYNEQFF	TGTGCCAGCAGCGTAGCTGGGACTAGCGGGATAACCCATTCCTACAATGAGCAGTTCTTC
TRBV9	NA	TRBJ1-2	TRBD1	CASSVGPGQGDGYTF	TGTGCCAGCAGCGTGGGCCCTGGACAGGGGGACGGCTACACCTTC
TRBV7-6	NA	TRBJ2-7	NA	CAIPRPLGTYEQYF	TGTGCCATCCCCAGGCCCCTCGGGACCTACGAGCAGTACTTC
TRBV4-1	few	TRBJ1-4	NA	CASSQEGLEKLFF	TGCGCCAGCAGCCAAGAGGGGCTTGAAAAACTGTTTTTT
TRBV5-1	NA	TRBJ2-4	TRBD1	CASTGGGGQGTIGNIQYF	TGCGCCAGCACCGGAGGCGGGGGACAGGGGACGATTGGGAACATTCAGTACTTC
TRBV5-1	NA	TRBJ2-4	TRBD2	CASSLTPASGSDIQYF	TGCGCCAGCAGCTTGACCCCAGCTAGCGGGAGTGACATTCAGTACTTC
TRBV30	NA	TRBJ1-1	TRBD1	CAWSPYRGKKAEAFF	TGTGCCTGGAGTCCTTACAGGGGGAAAAAGGCTGAAGCTTTCTTT
TRBV10-3	NA	TRBJ2-3	TRBD2	CAISEAAAGNTQYF	TGTGCCATCAGTGAGGCGGCAGCGGGAAATACGCAGTATTTT
TRBV11-3	few	TRBJ2-7	NA	CASSLGTGSSYEQYF	TGTGCCAGCAGCCTGGGCACAGGCAGCTCCTACGAGCAGTACTTC
TRBV30	NA	TRBJ1-6	NA	CAWSRGVVGSPLHF	TGTGCCTGGAGTCGCGGCGTTGTAGGTTCACCCCTCCACTTT
TRBV7-9	NA	TRBJ1-1	TRBD1	CASTLLSGGMNTEAFF	TGTGCCAGCACCCTCCTTTCAGGGGGCATGAACACTGAAGCTTTCTTT
TRBV6-5	NA	TRBJ1-5	TRBD1	CASRPGTGSQPQHF	TGTGCCAGCAGGCCGGGGACAGGAAGTCAGCCCCAGCATTTT
TRBV4-1	NA	TRBJ1-2	NA	CASSQYRDTIYGYTF	TGCGCCAGCAGCCAATATCGGGACACCATCTATGGCTACACCTTC
TRBV25-1	NA	TRBJ2-7	NA	CASSETGGAYEQYF	TGTGCCAGCAGTGAAACAGGGGGGGCCTACGAGCAGTACTTC
TRBV5-1	few	TRBJ2-4	TRBD1	CASSSYPQGVAKNIQYF	TGCGCCAGCAGCTCCTACCCCCAGGGGGTGGCCAAAAACATTCAGTACTTC
TRBV27	NA	TRBJ2-6	NA	CASSLKGTGMSGANVLTF	TGTGCCAGCAGTTTAAAGGGAACAGGGATGTCTGGGGCCAACGTCCTGACTTTC
TRBV30	NA	TRBJ2-7	TRBD1	CAWSREEGTGGYYEQYF	TGTGCCTGGAGTCGAGAAGAAGGGACAGGGGGTTACTACGAGCAGTACTTC
TRBV6-5	NA	TRBJ1-2	NA	CASRRLQGSGYTF	TGTGCCAGCAGACGACTACAGGGCTCCGGCTACACCTTC
TRBV2	few	TRBJ2-2	NA	CASSEEKLLGGELFF	TGTGCCAGCAGTGAAGAGAAGCTTCTTGGCGGGGAGCTGTTTTTT
TRBV7-2	NA	TRBJ2-5	NA	CASSLQRQETQYF	TGTGCCAGCAGCTTACAGCGTCAAGAGACCCAGTACTTC
TRBV6-5	few	TRBJ1-1	NA	CASTIGGAGTEAFF	TGTGCCAGCACAATCGGAGGGGCGGGGACTGAAGCTTTCTTT
TRBV18	NA	TRBJ1-1	TRBD1	CASSRRTGQTEAFF	TGTGCCAGCTCAAGACGGACAGGGCAGACTGAAGCTTTCTTT
TRBV11-2	NA	TRBJ1-1	TRBD1	CASSHRDRNTEAFF	TGTGCCAGCAGCCACCGGGACAGGAACACTGAAGCTTTCTTT
TRBV10-3	NA	TRBJ2-5	NA	CAIRAEETQYF	TGTGCCATCAGAGCCGAAGAGACCCAGTACTTC
TRBV11-3	NA	TRBJ2-1	TRBD2	CASSIAGGPYNEQFF	TGTGCCAGCAGTATAGCGGGAGGACCCTACAATGAGCAGTTCTTC
TRBV19	NA	TRBJ2-7	TRBD1	CASSMGQTSSYEQYF	TGTGCCAGTAGTATGGGACAGACCAGCTCCTACGAGCAGTACTTC
TRBV9	medium-sized	TRBJ2-5	TRBD2	CASTYSGSVQETQYF	TGTGCCAGCACCTATAGCGGGAGTGTCCAAGAGACCCAGTACTTC
TRBV3-1/TRBV3-2	NA	TRBJ1-1	NA	CASSALGGTEAFF	TGTGCCAGCAGCGCATTGGGGGGGACTGAAGCTTTCTTT
TRBV5-5	NA	TRBJ2-1	NA	CASSSTPTRTYNEQFF	TGTGCCAGCAGCTCAACTCCTACTAGGACCTACAATGAGCAGTTCTTC
TRBV6-6	few	TRBJ1-5	TRBD1	CASSIRDRGNQPQHF	TGTGCCAGCAGTATCCGGGACAGGGGCAATCAGCCCCAGCATTTT
TRBV12-5	once	TRBJ1-5	TRBD1	CASGPWRGQGYQPQHF	TGTGCTAGTGGTCCGTGGAGGGGACAGGGGTATCAGCCCCAGCATTTT
TRBV27	NA	TRBJ1-1	NA	CASSFSGRGTEAFF	TGTGCCAGCAGTTTTTCAGGGAGGGGCACTGAAGCTTTCTTT
TRBV7-2	NA	TRBJ1-2	TRBD1	CASSTGQGLIYGYTF	TGTGCCAGCAGCACGGGACAGGGGCTTATCTATGGCTACACCTTC
TRBV19	NA	TRBJ2-7	TRBD1	CASSLKGTGVGAYEQYF	TGTGCCAGTAGTCTCAAAGGGACAGGGGTTGGAGCCTACGAGCAGTACTTC
TRBV27	NA	TRBJ2-3	NA	CASSRFIGSRGYTDTQYF	TGTGCCAGCAGCCGCTTCATCGGGTCAAGGGGCTACACAGATACGCAGTATTTT
TRBV5-6	few	TRBJ2-7	TRBD2	CASSLWPSGRRYEQYF	TGTGCCAGCAGCCTATGGCCTAGCGGGAGGCGCTACGAGCAGTACTTC
TRBV3-1/TRBV3-2	NA	TRBJ2-1	NA	CASSFKGQGVF	TGTGCCAGCAGCTTTAAGGGGCAGGGTGTCTTC
TRBV18	NA	TRBJ1-2	TRBD1	CASSLDRGRAGYTF	TGTGCCAGCTCACTAGACAGGGGGCGAGCTGGCTACACCTTC
TRBV28	NA	TRBJ1-1	TRBD1	CASSAATGRLGAFF	TGTGCCAGCAGTGCGGCGACAGGGCGGTTGGGGGCTTTCTTT
TRBV11-2	NA	TRBJ1-2	TRBD1	CASSLSSIGDRAANYGYTF	TGTGCCAGCAGCTTATCTTCGATAGGGGACAGGGCGGCCAACTATGGCTACACCTTC
TRBV5-8	NA	TRBJ1-5	NA	CASSPIRNQPQHF	TGTGCCAGCAGCCCAATTAGAAATCAGCCCCAGCATTTT
TRBV6-5	NA	TRBJ1-6	TRBD1	CASSQGVYSPLHF	TGTGCCAGCAGTCAGGGGGTCTATTCACCCCTCCACTTT
TRBV10-1	NA	TRBJ1-1	NA	CASSEKLGSTEAFF	TGCGCCAGCAGTGAAAAGTTGGGGAGCACTGAAGCTTTCTTT
TRBV9	NA	TRBJ2-1	TRBD2	CASSVEGGTRRSAEQFF	TGTGCCAGCAGCGTAGAAGGTGGGACTAGACGTTCGGCTGAGCAGTTCTTC
TRBV24-1	NA	TRBJ2-3	TRBD1	CATSESGTGSADTQYF	TGTGCCACCAGTGAGTCCGGGACAGGGAGCGCAGATACGCAGTATTTT
TRBV5-4	NA	TRBJ1-4	NA	CASSSRGEAEKLFF	TGTGCCAGCAGCTCCAGGGGAGAGGCTGAAAAACTGTTTTTT